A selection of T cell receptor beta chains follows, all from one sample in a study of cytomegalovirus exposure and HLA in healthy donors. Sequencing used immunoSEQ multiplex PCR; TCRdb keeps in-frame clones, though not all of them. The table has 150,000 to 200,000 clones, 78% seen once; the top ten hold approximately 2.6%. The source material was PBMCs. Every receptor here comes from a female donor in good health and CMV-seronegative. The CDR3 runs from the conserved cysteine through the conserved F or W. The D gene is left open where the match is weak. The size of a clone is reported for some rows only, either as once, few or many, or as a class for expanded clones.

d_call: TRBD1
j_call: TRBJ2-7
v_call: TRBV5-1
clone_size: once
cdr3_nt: TGCGCCAGCAGCTTGGACAGGGGGCGATCGTTAGTAACCTACGAGCAGTACTTC
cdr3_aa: CASSLDRGRSLVTYEQYF

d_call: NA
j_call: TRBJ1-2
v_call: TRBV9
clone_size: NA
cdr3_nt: TGTGCCAGCAGCGTAGGGGGGGTTTGGGATGGCTACACCTTC
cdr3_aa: CASSVGGVWDGYTF

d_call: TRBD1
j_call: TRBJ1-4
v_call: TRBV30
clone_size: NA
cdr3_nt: TGTGCCTGGAGTCCACTCGGACAGGGCTCGGCTAATGAAAAACTGTTTTTT
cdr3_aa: CAWSPLGQGSANEKLFF

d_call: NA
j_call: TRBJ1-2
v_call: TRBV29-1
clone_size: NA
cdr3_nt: TGCAGCGTGAGGTCCCAAGGTGGCTACACCTTC
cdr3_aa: CSVRSQGGYTF

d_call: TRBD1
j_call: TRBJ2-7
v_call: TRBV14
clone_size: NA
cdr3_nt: TGTGCCAGCAGCCCTCGGGACAGGAGTTCCTACGAGCAGTACTTC
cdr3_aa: CASSPRDRSSYEQYF

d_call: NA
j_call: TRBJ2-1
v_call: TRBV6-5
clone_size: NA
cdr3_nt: TGTGCCAGCAGTTACTCTCTAGCGCGTCTCAATGAGCAGTTCTTC
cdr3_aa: CASSYSLARLNEQFF

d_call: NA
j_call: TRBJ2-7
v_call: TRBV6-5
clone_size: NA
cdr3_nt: TGTGCCAGCAGTCATCAGGGTTACGAGCAGTACTTC
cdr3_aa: CASSHQGYEQYF

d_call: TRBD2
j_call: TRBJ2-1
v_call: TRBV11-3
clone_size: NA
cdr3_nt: TGTGCCAGCAGTCCAAGGGGGCGGGGGGGCTTCGATGAGCAGTTCTTC
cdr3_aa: CASSPRGRGGFDEQFF

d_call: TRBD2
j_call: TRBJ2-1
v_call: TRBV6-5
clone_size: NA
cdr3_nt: TGTGCCAGCAGTTGGGGACTAGCGGGAATTAACAATGAGCAGTTCTTC
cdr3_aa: CASSWGLAGINNEQFF

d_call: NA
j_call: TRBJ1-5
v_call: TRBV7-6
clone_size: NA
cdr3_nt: TGTGCCAGCAGCTTAGGCACTACACAGGATAGCAATCAGCCCCAGCATTTT
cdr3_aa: CASSLGTTQDSNQPQHF

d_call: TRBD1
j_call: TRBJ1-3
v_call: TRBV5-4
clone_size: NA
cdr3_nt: TGTGCCAGCAGCTTGGACGACAGGGTTGGAAACACCATATATTTT
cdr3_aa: CASSLDDRVGNTIYF

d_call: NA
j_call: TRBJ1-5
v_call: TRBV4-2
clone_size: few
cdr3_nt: TGTGCCAGCAGCCAAGATCAGGGTGATCAGCCCCAGCATTTT
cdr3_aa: CASSQDQGDQPQHF

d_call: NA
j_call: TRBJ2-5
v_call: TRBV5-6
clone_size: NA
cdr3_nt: TGTGCCAGCAGCTTGTGGACACCTGGACAAGAGACCCAGTACTTC
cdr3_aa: CASSLWTPGQETQYF

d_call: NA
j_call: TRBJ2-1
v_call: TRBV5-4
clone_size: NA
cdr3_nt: TGTGCCAGCAGCTTGAGGGGGGGTTTGAATGAGCAGTTCTTC
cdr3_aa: CASSLRGGLNEQFF

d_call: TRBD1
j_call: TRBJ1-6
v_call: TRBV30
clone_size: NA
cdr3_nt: TGTGCCTGGAGCGCCGGGACAGAAATTTCACCCCTCCACTTT
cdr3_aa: CAWSAGTEISPLHF

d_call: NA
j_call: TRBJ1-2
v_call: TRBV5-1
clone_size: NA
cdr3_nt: TGCGCCAGCAGCTTGGCCGGGGGAAGCGACTATGGCTACACCTTC
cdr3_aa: CASSLAGGSDYGYTF

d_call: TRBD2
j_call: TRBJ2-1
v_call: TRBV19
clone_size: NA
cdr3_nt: TGTGCCAGTAGTATAGGGTCTAGCGGGGGTAATGAGCAGTTCTTC
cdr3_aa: CASSIGSSGGNEQFF

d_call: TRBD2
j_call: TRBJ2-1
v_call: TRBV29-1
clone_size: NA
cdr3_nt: TGCAGCGCCCTAGGTAGCGGGGGGGCCGCTGAGCAGTTCTTC
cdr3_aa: CSALGSGGAAEQFF

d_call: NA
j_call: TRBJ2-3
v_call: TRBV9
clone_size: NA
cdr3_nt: TGTGCCAGCAGCCCCTCGGGAACGGTAGATACGCAGTATTTT
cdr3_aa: CASSPSGTVDTQYF

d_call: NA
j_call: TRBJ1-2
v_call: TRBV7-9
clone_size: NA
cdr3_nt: TGTTCCAGCAGCTTTGGCCCCTCCTCTAGTGGCTACACCTTC
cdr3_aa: CSSSFGPSSSGYTF

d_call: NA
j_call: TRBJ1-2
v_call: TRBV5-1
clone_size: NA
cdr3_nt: TGCGCCAGCAAGGGGGGGGAGTTTAAGAACTATGGCTACACCTTC
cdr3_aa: CASKGGEFKNYGYTF

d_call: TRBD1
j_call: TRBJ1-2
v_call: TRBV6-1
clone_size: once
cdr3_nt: TGTGCCGCAAGACAGGGTGTCGGGCCTAACTATGGCTACACCTTC
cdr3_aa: CAARQGVGPNYGYTF

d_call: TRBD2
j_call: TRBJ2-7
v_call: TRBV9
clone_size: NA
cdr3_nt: TGTGCCAGCAGCGGTGAGCGGGACCCCTACGAGCAGTACTTC
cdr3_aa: CASSGERDPYEQYF

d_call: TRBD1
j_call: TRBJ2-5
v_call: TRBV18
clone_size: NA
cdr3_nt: TGTGCCAGCTCACCGTCCGGGACAGGGGGCGAAGAGACCCAGTACTTC
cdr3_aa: CASSPSGTGGEETQYF

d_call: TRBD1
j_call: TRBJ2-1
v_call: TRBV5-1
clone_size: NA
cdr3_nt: TGCGCCAGCAGCACGGGACAGGGGACAGACAATGAGCAGTTCTTC
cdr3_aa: CASSTGQGTDNEQFF

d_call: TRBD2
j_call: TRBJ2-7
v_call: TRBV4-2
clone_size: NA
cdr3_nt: TGTGCCAGCAGCCAAGCTCGAACTAGCGTGCTCTACGAGCAGTACTTC
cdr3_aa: CASSQARTSVLYEQYF

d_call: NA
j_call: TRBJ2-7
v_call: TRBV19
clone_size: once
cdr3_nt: TGTGCCAGTAGTATATCTGGAGCCTACGAGCAGTACTTC
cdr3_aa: CASSISGAYEQYF

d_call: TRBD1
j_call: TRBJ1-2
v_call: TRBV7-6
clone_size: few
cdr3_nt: TGTGCCAGCAGCCACGGACAGGGGGCTGAGTATGGCTACACCTTC
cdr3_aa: CASSHGQGAEYGYTF

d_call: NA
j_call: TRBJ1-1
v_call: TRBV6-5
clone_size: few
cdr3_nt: TGTGCCAGCAGTTATCAGGCGAACACTGAAGCTTTCTTT
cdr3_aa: CASSYQANTEAFF

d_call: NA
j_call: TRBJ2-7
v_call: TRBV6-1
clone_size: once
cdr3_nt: TGTGCCAGCAGTGAAGCGGGGACTGGGGGCTACGAGCAGTACTTC
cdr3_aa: CASSEAGTGGYEQYF

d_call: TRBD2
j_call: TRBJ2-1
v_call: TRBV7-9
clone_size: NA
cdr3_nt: TGTGCCAGCAGCCGACTAGCGGGAGTGGGTGAGCAGTTCTTC
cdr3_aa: CASSRLAGVGEQFF

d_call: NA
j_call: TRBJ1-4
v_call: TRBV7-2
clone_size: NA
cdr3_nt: TGTGCCAGCGGGGGATTTGGGGGGGGAGATGAAAAACTGTTTTTT
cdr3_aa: CASGGFGGGDEKLFF

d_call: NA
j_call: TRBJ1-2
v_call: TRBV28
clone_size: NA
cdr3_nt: TGTGCCAGCAGTTCCTCGACAAACTATGGCTACACCTTC
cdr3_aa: CASSSSTNYGYTF

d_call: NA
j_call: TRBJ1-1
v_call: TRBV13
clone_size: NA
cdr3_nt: TGTGCCAGCAGCTTAGTCAGGGGAACTGAAGCTTTCTTT
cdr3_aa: CASSLVRGTEAFF

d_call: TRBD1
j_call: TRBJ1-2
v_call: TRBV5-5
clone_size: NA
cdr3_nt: TGTGCCAGCACCCCCGAAGGGGGCCTCTTTAACTATGGCTACACCTTC
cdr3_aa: CASTPEGGLFNYGYTF

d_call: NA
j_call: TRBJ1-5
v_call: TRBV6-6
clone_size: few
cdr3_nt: TGTGCCAGCAGTCCAACCGGGGGAGGGGCCAATCAGCCCCAGCATTTT
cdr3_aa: CASSPTGGGANQPQHF

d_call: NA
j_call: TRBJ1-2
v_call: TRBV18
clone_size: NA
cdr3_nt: TGTGCCAGCTCACCAGGGATGGAGGATGGCTACACCTTC
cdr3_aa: CASSPGMEDGYTF

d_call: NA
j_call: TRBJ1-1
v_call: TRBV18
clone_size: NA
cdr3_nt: TGTGCCAGCTCACCCACACCCGACACTGAAGCTTTCTTT
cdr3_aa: CASSPTPDTEAFF

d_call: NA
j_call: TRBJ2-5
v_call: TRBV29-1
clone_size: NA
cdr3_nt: TGCAGCGCGGACACCCCAGAGACCCAGTACTTC
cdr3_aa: CSADTPETQYF

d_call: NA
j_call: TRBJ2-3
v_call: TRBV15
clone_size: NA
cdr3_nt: TGTGCCACCAGTGTGGGGGGGGCCACAGATACGCAGTATTTT
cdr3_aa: CATSVGGATDTQYF

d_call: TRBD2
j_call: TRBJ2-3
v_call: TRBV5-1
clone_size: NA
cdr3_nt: TGCGCCAGCAGCATTCTGGAGACTAGCGGGCCGGGAGATACGCAGTATTTT
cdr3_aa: CASSILETSGPGDTQYF

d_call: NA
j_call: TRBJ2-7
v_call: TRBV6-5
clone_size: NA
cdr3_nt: TGTGCCAGCAGTTACCCCTCGGGCGAGCAGTACTTC
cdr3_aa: CASSYPSGEQYF

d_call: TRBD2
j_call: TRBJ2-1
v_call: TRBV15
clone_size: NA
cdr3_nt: TGTGCCACCAGCAGAGAACTAGCGGGAAGCAATGAGCAGTTCTTC
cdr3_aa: CATSRELAGSNEQFF

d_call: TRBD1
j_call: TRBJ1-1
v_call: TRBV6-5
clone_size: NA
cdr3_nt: TGTGCCAGCCGGACAGGGGGCACTGAAGCTTTCTTT
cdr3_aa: CASRTGGTEAFF

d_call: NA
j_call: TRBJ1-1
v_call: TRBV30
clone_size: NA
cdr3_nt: TGTGCCTGGAGTATCGGGGGAGACTGGAACACTGAAGCTTTCTTT
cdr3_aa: CAWSIGGDWNTEAFF

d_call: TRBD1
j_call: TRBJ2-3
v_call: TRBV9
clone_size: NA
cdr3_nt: TGTGCCAGCAGCGTAATGAGCACAGGGGGCACAGATACGCAGTATTTT
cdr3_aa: CASSVMSTGGTDTQYF

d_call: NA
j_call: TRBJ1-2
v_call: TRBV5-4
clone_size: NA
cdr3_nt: TGTGCCAGCAGCCTACAGGGAGCCTATGGCTACACCTTC
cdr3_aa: CASSLQGAYGYTF

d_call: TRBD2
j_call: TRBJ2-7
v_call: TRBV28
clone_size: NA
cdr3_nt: TGTGCCAGCAGACCTAGCGGGAGCCCCTACGAGCAGTACTTC
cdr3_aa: CASRPSGSPYEQYF

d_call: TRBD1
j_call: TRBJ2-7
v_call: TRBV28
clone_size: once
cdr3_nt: TGTGCCAGCAGTGCAAGGGGGCGCGGATTATTGAGCTCCTACGAGCAGTACTTC
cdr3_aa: CASSARGRGLLSSYEQYF

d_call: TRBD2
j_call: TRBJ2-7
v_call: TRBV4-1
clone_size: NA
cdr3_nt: TGCGCCAGCAGCCGCAAGGAGCGGGGCGAGCAGTACTTC
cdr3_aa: CASSRKERGEQYF

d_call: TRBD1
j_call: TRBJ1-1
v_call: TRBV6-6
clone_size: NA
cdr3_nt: TGTGCCAGCAGTCGAGTCTTCGGGACAGACGGCACTGAAGCTTTCTTT
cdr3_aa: CASSRVFGTDGTEAFF

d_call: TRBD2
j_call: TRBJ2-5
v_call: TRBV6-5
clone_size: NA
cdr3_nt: TGTGCCAGCAGTCTCCCGGGGGGAGAGACCCAGTACTTC
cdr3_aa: CASSLPGGETQYF

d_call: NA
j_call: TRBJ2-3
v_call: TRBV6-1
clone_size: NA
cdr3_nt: TGTGCCAGCAGTCTCCAGGGTCCTTCAGGAGATACGCAGTATTTT
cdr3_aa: CASSLQGPSGDTQYF

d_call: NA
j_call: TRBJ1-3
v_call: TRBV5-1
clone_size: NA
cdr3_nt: TGCGCCAGCAGCCCTGGTGACAGACCCCGACCTGGAAACACCATATATTTT
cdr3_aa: CASSPGDRPRPGNTIYF

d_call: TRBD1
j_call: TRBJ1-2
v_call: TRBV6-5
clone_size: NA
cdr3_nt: TGTGCCAGCAGTTACGACAGGGACTATGGCTACACCTTC
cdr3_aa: CASSYDRDYGYTF